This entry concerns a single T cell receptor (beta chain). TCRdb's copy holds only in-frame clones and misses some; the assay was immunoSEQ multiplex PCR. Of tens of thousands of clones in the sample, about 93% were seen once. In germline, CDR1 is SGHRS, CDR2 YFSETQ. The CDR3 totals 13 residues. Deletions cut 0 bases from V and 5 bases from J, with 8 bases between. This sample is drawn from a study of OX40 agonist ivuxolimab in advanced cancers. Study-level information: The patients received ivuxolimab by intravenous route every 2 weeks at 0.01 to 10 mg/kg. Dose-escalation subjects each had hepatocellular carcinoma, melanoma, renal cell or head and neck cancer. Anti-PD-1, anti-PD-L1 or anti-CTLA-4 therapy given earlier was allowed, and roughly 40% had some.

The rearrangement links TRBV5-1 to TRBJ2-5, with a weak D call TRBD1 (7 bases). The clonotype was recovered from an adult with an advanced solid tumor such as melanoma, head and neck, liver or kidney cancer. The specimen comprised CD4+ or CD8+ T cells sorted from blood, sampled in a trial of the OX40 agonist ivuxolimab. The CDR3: CASSLAGGETQYF. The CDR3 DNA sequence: TGCGCCAGCAGCTTGGCAGGGGGGGAGACCCAGTACTTC. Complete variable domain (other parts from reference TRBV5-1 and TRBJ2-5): KAGVTQTPRYLIKTRGQQVTLSCSPISGHRSVSWYQQTPGQGLQFLFEYFSETQRNKGNFPGRFSGRQFSNSRSEMNVSTLELGDSALYLCASSLAGGETQYFGPGTRLLVL.